The 18 T cell receptor beta chains below come from one sample, sequenced in a study of T cells in Graves' hyperthyroidism and ophthalmopathy. RNA transcripts provided the source from which TCR beta CDR3 regions were amplified. A set of HTBI primers served as the primers for a first-round RT-PCR of the TCR CDR3. TCRdb re-called the multiplex PCR reads with MiXCR, one entry per CDR3 protein. The data show more than 550,000 distinct CDR3 sequences, around 20% seen once. Sequenced: blood. Receptor source: a woman between 45 and 65 years old with Graves' hyperthyroidism that later progressed to Graves' ophthalmopathy.

V gene TRBV5-6 combines with J gene TRBJ2-7; D remains unclear. CDR1 and CDR2 from the germline V gene are SGHDT and YYEEEE. The CDR3 is 15 amino acids. V was trimmed by 4 bases and J by 3 bases, leaving 17 bases between them. CDR3 sequence reads: CASSPVGVSNYEQYF. CDR3 DNA sequence: TGTGCCAGCAGCCCCGTAGGCGTCAGTAACTACGAGCAGTACTTC. Variable domain in full (rest from reference TRBV5-6 and TRBJ2-7): DAGVTQSPTHLIKTRGQQVTLRCSPKSGHDTVSWYQQALGQGPQFIFQYYEEEERQRGNFPDRFSGHQFPNYSSELNVNALLLGDSALYLCASSPVGVSNYEQYFGPGTRLTVT.

This clonotype was detected ten times or more. J is TRBJ1-1 and V is TRBV3-1; 7 bases map to TRBD1. This CDR3 is 15 amino acids long. Germline CDR1 is LGHDT and CDR2 is YNNKEL (reference sequence). Trimming removed 5 bases from V and 5 bases from J; junction bases left unmatched: 11. The CDR3 sequence: CASSDRVVSRTEAFF. CDR3 sequence (DNA): TGTGCCAGCAGCGACAGGGTAGTTTCGAGAACTGAAGCTTTCTTT.

The V and J genes are TRBV7-6 and TRBJ2-1, with 12 positions matching TRBD2. CDR1 and CDR2 from the germline V gene are SGHVS and FNYEAQ. V shed 5 bases, J shed 9 bases, and the junction held 8 bases outside the gene matches. This CDR3 is built from 15 residues. CDR3 sequence reads: CASSRLAGAQGEQFF. Written as DNA, the CDR3 is TGTGCCAGCAGCAGACTAGCGGGGGCACAGGGTGAGCAGTTCTTC.

This clonotype was picked up many times. This chain links TRBV5-1 with TRBJ1-1; TRBD1 matches at 10 bases. There are 15 residues in the CDR3. The trim removed 4 bases at V and 3 bases at J, leaving 6 bases unmatched. Germline V CDR1 and CDR2: SGHRS, YFSETQ. Here the CDR3 DNA reads TGCGCCAGCAGCGGAGGGACAGGGGAAGACACTGAAGCTTTCTTT. It is translated as CASSGGTGEDTEAFF.

This clonotype was observed many times. V gene TRBV7-9 combines with J gene TRBJ1-2; tentative D call: TRBD1 (5 bases). V dropped 7 bases and J dropped 1 base, with 16 bases sitting between them. The CDR3 extends over 15 amino acids. Germline V gene lookup returns CDR1 SEHNR and CDR2 FQNEAQ (reference sequence). CDR3 sequence: CASNAVDSGNYGYTF. The CDR3 DNA reads as TGTGCCAGCAACGCCGTCGACAGCGGTAACTATGGCTACACCTTC.

This clonotype was detected ten times or more. This chain connects TRBV10-2 to TRBJ2-3; no clear D. Germline V gene sequence: CDR1 WSHSY, CDR2 SAAADI. Trimming cost V 6 bases and J 4 bases, with 14 bases left between them. The CDR3 contains 14 residues. CDR3 region: CASSPYVGSDTQYF. The CDR3 nucleotides read TGCGCCAGCAGCCCATACGTAGGGTCAGATACGCAGTATTTT.

V and J are TRBV27 and TRBJ1-2, with 7 bases matching TRBD1. V lost 3 bases and J lost 4; bases outside the gene matches: 8. Looked up from germline, CDR1 is MNHEY and CDR2 is SMNVEV (reference sequence). The CDR3 contains 15 residues. The CDR3 here is CASSLTGTEAYGYTF. Here the CDR3 DNA reads TGTGCCAGCAGTTTGACCGGGACAGAGGCCTATGGCTACACCTTC.

V and J are TRBV7-2 and TRBJ2-2; D gene unclear. Between the trimmed V and J ends, which lost 2 bases and 2 bases, there was a span of 9 bases. Germline CDR1 and CDR2: SGHTA and FQGNSA. The CDR3 runs 15 residues. CDR3 sequence: CASSLTPVNTGELFF. The CDR3 DNA follows: TGTGCCAGCAGCTTAACTCCGGTAAACACCGGGGAGCTGTTTTTT.

This clonotype was detected a few times. The rearrangement links TRBV20-1 to TRBJ1-2; D unclear. Germline-derived CDR1 and CDR2 are DFQATT and SNEGSKA (reference sequence). V was pared by 2 bases and J by 7 bases, with 11 bases between. This CDR3 spans 12 amino acids. The CDR3 sequence is CSARSGEGGYTF. The CDR3 DNA sequence: TGCAGTGCTAGATCTGGGGAAGGTGGCTACACCTTC.

This clonotype was recorded a few times. The chain recombines TRBV3-1 with TRBJ2-1; 12 bases align to TRBD2. The CDR3 is 21 amino acids. Unmatched junction bases numbered 12, after V lost 0 bases and J lost 0 bases. Germline V gene data show CDR1 as LGHDT and CDR2 as YNNKEL (reference sequence). The CDR3: CASSQDAETSGGPLSYNEQFF. Here the CDR3 DNA reads TGTGCCAGCAGCCAAGACGCCGAAACTAGCGGGGGGCCCCTCTCCTACAATGAGCAGTTCTTC.

This clonotype was seen many times. J is TRBJ1-6 and V is TRBV5-6; D ambiguous. The V end lost 2 bases, the J end lost 12 bases, and 15 bases lay between the germline ends. Germline V gene sequence: CDR1 SGHDT, CDR2 YYEEEE. The CDR3 has 14 residues. The CDR3 here is CASSLDVGMKPLHF. CDR3 in DNA: TGTGCCAGCAGCTTAGATGTCGGGATGAAACCCCTCCACTTT.

A few counts support this clonotype. V usage is TRBV6-4 and J usage is TRBJ1-1; tentative D call: TRBD1 (5 bases). V lost 5 bases and J 6 bases, leaving 13 bases between the germline ends. The CDR3 loop spans 13 amino acids. CDR1 is MRHNA, CDR2 SNTAGT, per germline. CDR3 coding DNA: TGTGCCAGCAGTCGGGGGGTCGGCCCTGAAGCTTTCTTT. It codes for CASSRGVGPEAFF.

The gene calls are TRBV3-1 and TRBJ2-3; unclear D gene. The CDR3 is 14 residues long. Trimming left V 8 bases short and J 3 bases short, with 15 bases between. The germline CDR1 and CDR2 sequences are LGHDT and YNNKEL (reference sequence). The CDR3 spells CASVSSFGTDTQYF. The CDR3 DNA sequence: TGTGCCAGCGTTAGCAGTTTCGGGACAGATACGCAGTATTTT.

This chain uses TRBV10-2 with TRBJ1-2; D perhaps matches TRBD1 (5 bases). Trimming left V 6 bases short and J 4 bases short, with 21 bases between. The CDR3 has 16 residues. CDR1 is WSHSY and CDR2 is SAAADI in the germline V gene. This CDR3 reads CASREGMRGPIYGYTF. DNA for the CDR3: TGCGCCAGCAGGGAAGGCATGAGGGGCCCTATCTATGGCTACACCTTC.

This clonotype was detected ten times or more. The chain couples TRBV11-2 to TRBJ1-5, with 7 positions matching TRBD1. J lost 5 bases, V lost 3 bases, and 7 bases had no gene match. The CDR3 is made up of 15 amino acids. Germline assignment: CDR1 SGHAT and CDR2 FQNNGV. The CDR3 coding sequence is TGTGCCAGCAGCTTGTCAGGGGGGCTTCATCAGCCCCAGCATTTT. This gives the protein CASSLSGGLHQPQHF. Full variable domain (outside the CDR3, taken from reference TRBV11-2 and TRBJ1-5): EAGVAQSPRYKIIEKRQSVAFWCNPISGHATLYWYQQILGQGPKLLIQFQNNGVVDDSQLPKDRFSAERLKGVDSTLKIQPAKLEDSAVYLCASSLSGGLHQPQHFGDGTRLSIL.

This clonotype was seen a few times. Compared with germline, one end of the junction differs, possibly owing to a read error. V is TRBV27 and J is TRBJ2-2; D is undetermined. CDR1 is MNHEY and CDR2 is SMNVEV in the germline V gene (reference sequence). The CDR3 loop spans 16 amino acids. Here the CDR3 DNA reads TGTGCCAGCAATTTAACAGCCAACCAAAACACCGGGGAGCTGTTTTTT. It yields the protein CASNLTANQNTGELFF.

The V gene is TRBV9, the J gene TRBJ1-3; D unresolved. Germline V gene sequence: CDR1 SGDLS, CDR2 YYNGEE. V lost 0 bases to trimming and J lost 7 bases, with 11 bases between them. This CDR3 has 14 residues. CDR3: CASSVGRQVNTIYF. The DNA for the CDR3 is TGTGCCAGCAGCGTAGGTCGTCAGGTCAACACCATATATTTT.

This clonotype was counted a few times. The genes are TRBV5-1 and TRBJ1-2; D possibly corresponds to TRBD1 (6 bases). V lost 4 bases to trimming and J lost 4 bases, with 11 bases between them. CDR1 is SGHRS, CDR2 YFSETQ, per germline. CDR3 size: 13 residues. The CDR3 loop reads CASSPDSRYGYTF. DNA for the CDR3: TGCGCCAGCAGCCCGGACAGCCGCTATGGCTACACCTTC.